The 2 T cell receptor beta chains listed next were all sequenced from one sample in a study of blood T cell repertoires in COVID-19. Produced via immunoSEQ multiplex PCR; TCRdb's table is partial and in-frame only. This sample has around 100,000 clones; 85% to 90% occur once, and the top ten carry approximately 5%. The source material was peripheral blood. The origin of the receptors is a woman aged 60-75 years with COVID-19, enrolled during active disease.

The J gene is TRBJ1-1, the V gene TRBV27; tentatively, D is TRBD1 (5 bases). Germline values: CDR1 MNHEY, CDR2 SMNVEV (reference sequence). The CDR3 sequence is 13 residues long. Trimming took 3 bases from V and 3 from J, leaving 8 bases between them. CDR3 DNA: TGTGCCAGCAGTTTCGGGGGATACACTGAAGCTTTCTTT. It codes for CASSFGGYTEAFF.

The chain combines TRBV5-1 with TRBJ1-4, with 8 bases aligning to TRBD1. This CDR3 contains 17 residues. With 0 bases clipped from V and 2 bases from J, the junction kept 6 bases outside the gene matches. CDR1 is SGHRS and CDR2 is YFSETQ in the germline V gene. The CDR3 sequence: CASSLGTGILTNEKLFF. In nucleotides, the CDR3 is TGCGCCAGCAGCTTGGGGACAGGGATTTTGACTAATGAAAAACTGTTTTTT.